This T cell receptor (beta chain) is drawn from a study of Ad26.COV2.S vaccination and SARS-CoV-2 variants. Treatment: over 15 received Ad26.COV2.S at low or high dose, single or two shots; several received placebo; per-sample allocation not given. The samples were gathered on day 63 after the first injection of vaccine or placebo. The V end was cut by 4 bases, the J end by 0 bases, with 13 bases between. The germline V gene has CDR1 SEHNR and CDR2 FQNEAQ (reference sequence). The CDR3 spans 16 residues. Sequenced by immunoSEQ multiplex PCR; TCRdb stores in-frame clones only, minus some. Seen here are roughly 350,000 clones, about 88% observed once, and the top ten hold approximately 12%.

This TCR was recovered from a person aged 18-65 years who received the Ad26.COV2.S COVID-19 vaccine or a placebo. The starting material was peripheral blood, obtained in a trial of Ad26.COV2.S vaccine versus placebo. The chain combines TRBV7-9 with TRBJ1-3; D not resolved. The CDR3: CASSSTSDFSGNTIYF. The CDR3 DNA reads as TGTGCCAGCAGCTCCACCAGCGATTTCTCTGGAAACACCATATATTTT.